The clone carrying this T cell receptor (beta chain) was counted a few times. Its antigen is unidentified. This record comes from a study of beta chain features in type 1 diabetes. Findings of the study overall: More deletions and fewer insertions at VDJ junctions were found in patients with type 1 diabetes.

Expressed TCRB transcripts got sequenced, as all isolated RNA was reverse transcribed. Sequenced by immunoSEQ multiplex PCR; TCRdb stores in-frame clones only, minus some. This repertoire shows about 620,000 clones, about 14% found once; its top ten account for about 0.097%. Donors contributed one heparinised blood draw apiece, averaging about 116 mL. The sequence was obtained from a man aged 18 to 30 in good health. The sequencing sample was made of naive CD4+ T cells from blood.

Here the CDR3 DNA reads TGTGCCAGCAGCGTGGCAGCGGGACAGGGAGGTGATGGCTACACCTTC. It codes for CASSVAAGQGGDGYTF. The gene calls are TRBV5-4 and TRBJ1-2; TRBD1 matches at 9 bases. V trimming: 4 bases; J trimming: 6 bases; junction bases outside the gene matches: 13. Germline V gene sequence: CDR1 SGHNT, CDR2 YYREEE (reference sequence). The CDR3 sequence is 16 residues long.